This TCR beta chain was profiled in a study of blood T cell repertoires in COVID-19. The overall study: The origin of the acute and convalescent COVID-19 samples was the United States, Italy and Spain. PBMCs, B-cell-depleted T cells, or T cells provided the cDNA or gDNA that made up the material.

V lost 5 bases and J lost 2, with 13 bases in between. Germline V gene sequence: CDR1 SGHRS, CDR2 YFSETQ. The CDR3 totals 14 residues. Some clones are missing from TCRdb's copy, which holds only in-frame ones; the method was immunoSEQ multiplex PCR. The data contain roughly 160,000 clones, 70% to 90% of them singletons. The chain employs TRBV5-1 and TRBJ2-5; D might be TRBD2 (6 bases). Sequencing input: peripheral blood. This receptor was taken from a man between 18 and 29 years old with acute or convalescent COVID-19. CDR3: CASRVAAKQETQYF. Here the CDR3 DNA reads TGCGCCAGCAGGGTAGCGGCCAAGCAAGAGACCCAGTACTTC.